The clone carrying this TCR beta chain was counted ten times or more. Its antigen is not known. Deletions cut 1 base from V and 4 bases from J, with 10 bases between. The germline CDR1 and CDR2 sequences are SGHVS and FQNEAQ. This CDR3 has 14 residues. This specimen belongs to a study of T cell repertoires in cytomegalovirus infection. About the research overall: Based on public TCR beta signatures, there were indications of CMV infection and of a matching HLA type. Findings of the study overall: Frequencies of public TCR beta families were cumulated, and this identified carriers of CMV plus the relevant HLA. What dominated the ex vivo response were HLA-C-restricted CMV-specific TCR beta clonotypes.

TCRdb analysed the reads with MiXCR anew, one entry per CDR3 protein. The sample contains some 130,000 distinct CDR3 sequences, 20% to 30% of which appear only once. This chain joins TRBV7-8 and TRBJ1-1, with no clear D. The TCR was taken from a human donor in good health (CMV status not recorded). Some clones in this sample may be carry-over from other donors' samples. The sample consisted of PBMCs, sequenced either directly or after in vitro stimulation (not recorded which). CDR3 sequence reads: CASSLGVVGTEAFF. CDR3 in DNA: TGTGCCAGCAGCTTAGGCGTTGTCGGCACTGAAGCTTTCTTT.